Each of the 20 T cell receptor beta chains below was sequenced from the same sample in a study of beta chain features in type 1 diabetes. No antigens are known for them. Since all of the isolated RNA was reverse transcribed, expressed TCRB transcripts were what got sequenced. The protocol was immunoSEQ multiplex PCR, while the TCRdb copy is restricted to in-frame clones and leaves out a portion. Here the sample spans roughly 700,000 clones, roughly 13% being singletons. Notes on the study in general: TCRB CDR3 length was moderately but significantly reduced in all four CD4+ subsets of Type 1 diabetes patients.

The sample consisted of naive CD4+ T cells from blood. These receptors originate from a young man with type 1 diabetes.

This clone has a handful of counts. The chain combines TRBV7-2 with TRBJ2-7; 12 bases line up with TRBD1. Trimming removed 5 bases from V and 5 bases from J; junction bases left unmatched: 7. CDR1 is SGHTA and CDR2 is FQGNSA in the germline V gene. This CDR3 contains 15 residues. CDR3 sequence reads: CASSPRDRGLNEQYF. The CDR3 nucleotides are TGTGCCAGCAGCCCCCGGGACAGGGGGCTAAACGAGCAGTACTTC. Supplemented by reference TRBV7-2 and TRBJ2-7, the full variable domain reads GAGVSQSPSNKVTEKGKDVELRCDPISGHTALYWYRQSLGQGLEFLIYFQGNSAPDKSGLPSDRFSAERTGGSVSTLTIQRTQQEDSAVYLCASSPRDRGLNEQYFGPGTRLTVT.

This clone was observed a handful of times. This sample also contains other DNA sequences that code for the same CDR3. The rearrangement uses TRBV5-1 and TRBJ1-1; D remains ambiguous. Looked up from germline, CDR1 is SGHRS and CDR2 is YFSETQ. The CDR3 spans 14 residues. Trimming stripped 4 bases from V and 0 bases from J, with 10 bases between. Here the CDR3 reads CASSLAGMNTEAFF. CDR3 in DNA: TGCGCCAGCAGCCTGGCAGGCATGAACACTGAAGCTTTCTTT. The full variable domain, rest sourced from reference TRBV5-1 and TRBJ1-1, is KAGVTQTPRYLIKTRGQQVTLSCSPISGHRSVSWYQQTPGQGLQFLFEYFSETQRNKGNFPGRFSGRQFSNSRSEMNVSTLELGDSALYLCASSLAGMNTEAFFGQGTRLTVV.

This clone came up many times. This rearrangement joins TRBV10-3 to TRBJ1-5; a weak D match, TRBD1 (6 bases). Germline CDR1 and CDR2: ENHRY and SYGVKD. V was cut by 5 bases and J by 5 bases, with 7 bases left in between. The CDR3 contains 12 residues. As DNA, the CDR3 is TGTGCCATCAGTCCAGGGGATCAGCCCCAGCATTTT. Amino acid sequence: CAISPGDQPQHF.

This clone turned up a few times. The chain carries TRBV18 and TRBJ2-3; TRBD2 matches at 10 bases. Per the germline V gene, CDR1 is KGHSH and CDR2 is LQKENI. CDR3 length: 18 residues. The V gene end was trimmed by 2 bases and the J gene end by 2 bases; junction bases not matched to a gene: 10. The CDR3 nucleotides read TGTGCCAGCTCACCATTCCCGATGAGCGGGGGGGACACAGATACGCAGTATTTT. It yields the protein CASSPFPMSGGDTDTQYF.

The rearrangement joins TRBV12-5 to TRBJ2-2; D is unclear. CDR1 is LGHNT, CDR2 FRNRAP, per germline. The CDR3 covers 15 residues. V was trimmed by 0 bases and J by 6 bases, leaving 11 bases between them. CDR3 bases: TGTGCTAGTGGTTTGGTCGCCCCCCCGGCCGGGGAGCTGTTTTTT. Protein sequence: CASGLVAPPAGELFF.

There are a few counts of this clone. The rearrangement links TRBV5-1 to TRBJ1-3; D is perhaps TRBD1 (6 bases). Germline loops: CDR1 SGHRS, CDR2 YFSETQ. Trimming pared 3 bases from V and 0 bases from J, leaving 10 bases between. This CDR3 is built from 15 residues. CDR3 in amino acids: CASSSQGLSGNTIYF. The DNA for the CDR3 is TGCGCCAGCAGCTCGCAGGGGCTCTCTGGAAACACCATATATTTT.

This clone was detected only a few times. The sample contains more than one DNA sequence encoding this CDR3. The genes are TRBV5-1 and TRBJ2-5, with D possibly being TRBD1 or TRBD2 (5 bases each). Germline CDR1 and CDR2: SGHRS and YFSETQ. This CDR3 spans 14 amino acids. The germline V and J ends were trimmed by 4 bases and 4 bases, with 14 bases remaining between them. CDR3 protein: CASSTGTGRETQYF. The CDR3 region has the DNA TGCGCCAGCAGCACCGGGACGGGGCGAGAGACCCAGTACTTC.

This clone showed up just a few times. V gene TRBV10-3 combines with J gene TRBJ2-3; D gene uncertain. This CDR3 spans 11 amino acids. The V gene's germline CDR1 is ENHRY and CDR2 SYGVKD. The ends were cut back, 8 bases at V and 2 bases at J, with 5 bases in the middle. DNA for the CDR3: TGTGCCATCGGTTTCACAGATACGCAGTATTTT. Encoded protein: CAIGFTDTQYF.

The CDR3 coding sequence is TGCGCCAGCAGCTCCGGCCTGGGACAGGCCAACACCGGGGAGCTGTTTTTT. It codes for CASSSGLGQANTGELFF. V is TRBV5-1 and J is TRBJ2-2, with 8 bases fitting TRBD1. Germline V gene sequence: CDR1 SGHRS, CDR2 YFSETQ. CDR3 size: 17 residues. V shed 3 bases, J shed 2 bases, and the junction held 9 bases outside the gene matches.

This clone has just a few counts. The rearrangement links TRBV6-1 to TRBJ1-5; TRBD1 aligns across 8 bases. CDR3 size: 13 residues. V was clipped by 8 bases and J by 4 bases; unmatched bases: 4. Germline CDR1 is MNHNS and CDR2 is SASEGT. The CDR3 bases are TGTGCCAGCTTACAGGGGGGGAATCAGCCCCAGCATTTT. This codes for CASLQGGNQPQHF.

The chain has TRBV30 and TRBJ1-4; perhaps TRBD1 as D (6 bases). Trimming removed 7 bases from V and 5 bases from J, with 14 bases in between. This CDR3 comprises 13 residues. Germline lookup yields CDR1 GTSNPN and CDR2 SVGIG (reference sequence). In DNA, the CDR3 is TGTGCCTCGGGTCGGGGGCTAAATGAAAAACTGTTTTTT. This sequence encodes CASGRGLNEKLFF.

The J gene is TRBJ2-3, the V gene TRBV28; D gene ambiguous. CDR3 size: 15 residues. V lost 3 bases and J lost 6, with 16 bases in between. The germline CDR1 and CDR2 sequences are MDHEN and SYDVKM. CDR3 protein: CASSLDLRAGDTQYF. The CDR3 DNA reads as TGTGCCAGCAGTTTGGACCTCCGAGCCGGGGATACGCAGTATTTT.

This clone appeared a few times. V and J are TRBV10-3 and TRBJ2-6; weak D call: TRBD1 (6 bases). CDR1 is ENHRY, CDR2 SYGVKD, per germline. The ends were cut back, 6 bases at V and 4 bases at J, with 10 bases in the middle. This CDR3 has 14 residues. CDR3 in DNA: TGTGCCATCAGACAGGGAGCGGGGGCCAACGTCCTGACTTTC. This codes for CAIRQGAGANVLTF.

The chain carries TRBV6-5 and TRBJ2-1; D unresolved. The V end was cut by 5 bases, the J end by 0 bases, with 11 bases between. This CDR3 is built from 15 residues. Germline values: CDR1 MNHEY, CDR2 SVGAGI. The CDR3: CASSPWAASYNEQFF. As DNA, the CDR3 is TGTGCCAGCAGTCCCTGGGCGGCCTCCTACAATGAGCAGTTCTTC.

The chain has TRBV28 and TRBJ1-6; 9 bases align to TRBD1. The CDR3 extends over 14 amino acids. Per germline, CDR1 MDHEN and CDR2 SYDVKM. The ends lost 7 bases at V and 7 bases at J; junction bases unmatched: 5. CDR3 loop: CASTQGQGNSPLHF. CDR3 DNA: TGTGCCAGCACCCAAGGACAGGGGAATTCACCCCTCCACTTT. Full variable domain (rest looked up from reference TRBV28 and TRBJ1-6): DVKVTQSSRYLVKRTGEKVFLECVQDMDHENMFWYRQDPGLGLRLIYFSYDVKMKEKGDIPEGYSVSREKKERFSLILESASTNQTSMYLCASTQGQGNSPLHFGNGTRLTVT.

About this clone: Relative to the germline gene, one junction end is altered; a read error may explain this. This chain joins TRBV6-5 and TRBJ1-2; D uncertain. The CDR3 runs 11 residues. Germline values: CDR1 MNHEY, CDR2 SVGAGI. The CDR3 region has the DNA TGTGCCAGCAGTTCGTCCGGACCATTCAGCTTC. Its protein is CASSSSGPFSF.

The chain is built from TRBV5-1 and TRBJ2-5, with 8 nucleotides matching TRBD2. Germline lookup yields CDR1 SGHRS and CDR2 YFSETQ. This CDR3 comprises 15 residues. V lost 7 bases and J lost 2; bases outside the gene matches: 10. This chain's CDR3 is CASSLSSGVQETQYF. The DNA of the CDR3 is TGCGCCAGCTCCCTGAGTAGCGGGGTACAAGAGACCCAGTACTTC.

This clone was seen a few times. This sequence joins TRBV7-9 and TRBJ1-1; 8 bases agree with TRBD1. Unmatched junction bases numbered 8, after V lost 4 bases and J lost 7 bases. Germline assignment: CDR1 SEHNR and CDR2 FQNEAQ (reference sequence). The CDR3 spans 14 residues. As DNA, the CDR3 is TGTGCCAGCAGCTCCCAGGGGGCGGGCGGTGAAGCTTTCTTT. Its translation is CASSSQGAGGEAFF.

The rearrangement links TRBV7-3 to TRBJ1-1; 8 nucleotides agree with TRBD1. The germline gives CDR1 SGHTA, CDR2 FQGTGA. The ends lost 4 bases at V and 4 bases at J; junction bases unmatched: 2. The length of the CDR3 is 13 residues. The CDR3 sequence: CASSYDRGTEAFF. The CDR3 DNA is TGTGCCAGCAGCTACGACAGGGGCACTGAAGCTTTCTTT. Together with reference TRBV7-3 and TRBJ1-1, the CDR3 gives the full variable domain: GAGVSQTPSNKVTEKGKYVELRCDPISGHTALYWYRQSLGQGPEFLIYFQGTGAADDSGLPNDRFFAVRPEGSVSTLKIQRTERGDSAVYLCASSYDRGTEAFFGQGTRLTVV.

There are a few counts of this clone. The V gene is TRBV30, the J gene TRBJ1-1, with a weak D call TRBD1 (5 bases). V shed 8 bases and J shed 10 bases, with 20 bases lying between them. The CDR3 is made up of 12 amino acids. Germline CDR1 is GTSNPN and CDR2 is SVGIG (reference sequence). The CDR3 region has the DNA TGTGCCGGGGCAGGATCTGCTTTAGGAGCTTTCTTT. Its protein is CAGAGSALGAFF.